These T cell receptor beta chains were read from a single sample in a study of glioma-infiltrating T cells after dendritic cell vaccination. Some clones are missing from TCRdb's copy, which holds only in-frame ones; the method was immunoSEQ multiplex PCR. The sample lists 90,000 to 95,000 clones, over 75% seen once, with over 2% in the top ten. The specimen was blood, collected after dendritic cell vaccination. These receptors all come from a human donor with glioblastoma. The CDR3 runs from the conserved cysteine through the conserved F or W. The order of the fields is D gene, J gene, clone size, V gene, CDR3 protein, CDR3 DNA. The D gene is left open where the match is weak. Expanded clones get a size class; other rows say once, few or many, or leave the size out.

-,TRBJ1-2,-,TRBV30,CAWSSREFSGYTF,TGTGCCTGGTCGAGCAGGGAATTCAGTGGCTACACCTTC
TRBD2,TRBJ2-1,-,TRBV2,CASRPSGRYYNEQFF,TGTGCCAGCAGACCCAGCGGGAGATACTACAATGAGCAGTTCTTC
TRBD2,TRBJ2-2,-,TRBV19,CASSNPTTSGGSYTGELFF,TGTGCCAGTAGTAATCCAACCACATCAGGCGGGAGCTACACCGGGGAGCTGTTTTTT
-,TRBJ1-1,few,TRBV6-1,CASRDGQFRTEAFF,TGTGCCAGCAGGGACGGACAGTTCCGCACTGAAGCTTTCTTT
TRBD1,TRBJ1-1,-,TRBV30,CAWSDLTGLNTEAFF,TGTGCCTGGAGTGACCTGACAGGGTTAAACACTGAAGCTTTCTTT
TRBD2,TRBJ2-2,few,TRBV5-8,CASSLVRLTAGEATGELFF,TGTGCCAGCAGCTTGGTAAGACTAACAGCGGGAGAAGCAACCGGGGAGCTGTTTTTT
-,TRBJ1-1,-,TRBV15,CATSREDSPGGEAFF,TGTGCCACCAGCAGGGAGGACAGCCCGGGAGGAGAAGCTTTCTTT
-,TRBJ1-3,-,TRBV19,CASSLQVGGSGNTIYF,TGTGCCAGTAGCCTCCAAGTTGGCGGGTCTGGAAACACCATATATTTT
-,TRBJ2-7,-,TRBV5-1,CASSLDGPRYEQYF,TGCGCCAGCAGCTTGGATGGGCCGCGCTACGAGCAGTACTTC
-,TRBJ1-1,-,TRBV6-5,CASSKDRKPTEAFF,TGTGCCAGCAGTAAGGACAGAAAACCCACTGAAGCTTTCTTT
-,TRBJ2-3,-,TRBV6-5,CASSYGRATNTDTQYF,TGTGCCAGCAGTTACGGGCGGGCTACGAACACAGATACGCAGTATTTT
TRBD2,TRBJ2-5,once,TRBV6-6,CASSYPGRGQETQYF,TGTGCCAGCAGTTACCCGGGGAGGGGCCAAGAGACCCAGTACTTC
TRBD1,TRBJ2-2,-,TRBV19,CASSITGDGELFF,TGTGCCAGTAGTATCACAGGGGACGGGGAGCTGTTTTTT
TRBD1,TRBJ2-3,few,TRBV13,CASSLGRTGGYTDTQYF,TGTGCCAGCAGCTTAGGCAGGACAGGGGGATACACAGATACGCAGTATTTT
-,TRBJ1-1,-,TRBV6-5,CASTLRVGANTEAFF,TGTGCCAGCACTTTAAGAGTCGGAGCAAACACTGAAGCTTTCTTT
-,TRBJ2-7,-,TRBV7-8,CASSLVDRYYEQYF,TGTGCCAGCAGCTTAGTCGACAGGTACTACGAGCAGTACTTC
-,TRBJ2-3,-,TRBV6-1,CASSGGHGRTDTQYF,TGTGCCAGCAGTGGAGGACACGGACGCACAGATACGCAGTATTTT
-,TRBJ2-1,few,TRBV18,CASSLRKQATRIHNEQFF,TGTGCCAGCTCACTTAGAAAACAGGCTACAAGAATCCACAATGAGCAGTTCTTC
-,TRBJ2-4,-,TRBV4-2,CASSQERLVPKNIQYF,TGTGCCAGCAGCCAAGAAAGACTAGTCCCCAAAAACATTCAGTACTTC
-,TRBJ1-5,-,TRBV7-8,CASSLEQLPQPQHF,TGTGCCAGCAGCTTAGAACAGCTCCCTCAGCCCCAGCATTTT
-,TRBJ1-1,-,TRBV2,CATTRGGNTEAFF,TGTGCCACCACACGCGGGGGGAACACTGAAGCTTTCTTT
TRBD1,TRBJ1-2,few,TRBV4-1,CASSRTQGDGGYTF,TGCGCCAGCAGCCGAACACAGGGGGATGGGGGCTACACCTTC
TRBD1,TRBJ1-5,-,TRBV6-5,CASSYSKGAQPQHF,TGTGCCAGCAGTTACTCGAAGGGGGCTCAGCCCCAGCATTTT
TRBD1,TRBJ1-2,-,TRBV7-9,CASTDRDGYTF,TGTGCCAGCACTGACAGGGATGGCTACACCTTC
TRBD1,TRBJ1-2,-,TRBV6-5,CASSSRLGQGSDGYTF,TGTGCCAGCAGTTCCCGATTAGGACAGGGATCGGATGGCTACACCTTC
-,TRBJ2-6,once,TRBV29-1,CSVGQASSGANVLTF,TGCAGCGTTGGACAGGCTAGCTCTGGGGCCAACGTCCTGACTTTC
-,TRBJ2-3,once,TRBV30,CAWFREADTQYF,TGTGCCTGGTTCAGGGAGGCAGATACGCAGTATTTT
TRBD1,TRBJ2-3,-,TRBV7-2,CASAKGASTDTQYF,TGTGCCAGCGCAAAGGGGGCTAGCACAGATACGCAGTATTTT
TRBD1,TRBJ1-2,-,TRBV2,CASRQGQDYGYTF,TGTGCCAGCAGGCAGGGACAGGACTATGGCTACACCTTC
TRBD1,TRBJ1-5,-,TRBV7-2,CASSFWDRGQPQHF,TGTGCCAGCAGCTTCTGGGACAGAGGTCAGCCCCAGCATTTT
-,TRBJ2-3,-,TRBV7-2,CASRPGAAFTDTQYF,TGTGCCAGCAGACCGGGTGCAGCGTTCACAGATACGCAGTATTTT
-,TRBJ2-2,-,TRBV28,CASFLQPGTSSGELFF,TGTGCCAGCTTCCTCCAACCAGGGACATCAAGTGGGGAGCTGTTTTTT
-,TRBJ1-2,-,TRBV30,CAWLKMSTYGYTF,TGTGCCTGGCTGAAGATGAGTACCTATGGCTACACCTTC
TRBD1,TRBJ2-7,-,TRBV10-3,CAISDPGQGFYEQYF,TGTGCCATCAGTGACCCGGGACAGGGATTCTACGAGCAGTACTTC
-,TRBJ1-1,once,TRBV29-1,CSVEVDQGGTEAFF,TGCAGCGTTGAAGTAGATCAGGGTGGCACTGAAGCTTTCTTT
TRBD2,TRBJ2-5,-,TRBV5-4,CASSEAGGRETQYF,TGTGCCAGCAGCGAAGCGGGAGGCAGGGAGACCCAGTACTTC
-,TRBJ1-1,-,TRBV5-6,CASSSMQGGLLKNTEAFF,TGTGCCAGCAGCTCGATGCAGGGTGGGCTACTTAAGAACACTGAAGCTTTCTTT